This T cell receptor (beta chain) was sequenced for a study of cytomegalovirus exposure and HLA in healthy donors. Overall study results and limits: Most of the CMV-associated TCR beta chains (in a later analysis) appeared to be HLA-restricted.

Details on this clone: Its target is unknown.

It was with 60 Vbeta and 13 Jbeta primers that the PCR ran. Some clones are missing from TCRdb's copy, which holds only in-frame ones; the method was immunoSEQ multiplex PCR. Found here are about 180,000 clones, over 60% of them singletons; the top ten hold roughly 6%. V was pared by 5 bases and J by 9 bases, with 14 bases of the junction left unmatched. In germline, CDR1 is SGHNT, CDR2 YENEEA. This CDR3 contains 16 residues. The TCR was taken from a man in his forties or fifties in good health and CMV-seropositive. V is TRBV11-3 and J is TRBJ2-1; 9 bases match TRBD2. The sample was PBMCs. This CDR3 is CASSPDSLAGRTEQFF. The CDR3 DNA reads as TGTGCCAGCAGCCCCGATTCGCTAGCGGGAAGGACTGAGCAGTTCTTC.